One and the same sample provided the 4 T cell receptor beta chains below, sequenced in a study of cytomegalovirus exposure and HLA in healthy donors. In the PCR, 60 Vbeta and 13 Jbeta primers were used. Here immunoSEQ multiplex PCR was the method, and the copy in TCRdb shows in-frame clones only, minus some. The table includes over 130,000 clones, around 80% detected once. Material for sequencing was PBMCs. All receptors come from a man aged 25 to 45 in good health and CMV-seropositive.

The chain joins TRBV7-3 to TRBJ2-3; 8 bases match TRBD2. The CDR3 totals 16 residues. The trim removed 5 bases at V and 4 bases at J, leaving 11 bases unmatched. Germline lookup yields CDR1 SGHTA and CDR2 FQGTGA. The CDR3 loop is CASSPGLGKGPDTQYF. CDR3 DNA sequence: TGTGCCAGCAGCCCGGGACTAGGGAAAGGTCCAGATACGCAGTATTTT.

The chain joins TRBV28 to TRBJ2-1; 11 bases are a match to TRBD2. J lost 5 bases, V lost 4 bases, and 13 bases had no gene match. This CDR3 has 18 residues. CDR1 is MDHEN, CDR2 SYDVKM, per germline. The CDR3 here is CASSYHVGLTSGDNEQFF. CDR3 in DNA: TGTGCCAGCAGTTATCACGTTGGACTGACTAGCGGGGACAATGAGCAGTTCTTC.

V gene TRBV7-2 combines with J gene TRBJ2-1; TRBD2 aligns across 7 bases. The CDR3 length is 15 residues. Trimming at V came to 11 bases and at J to 10 bases, leaving 20 bases not matched to a gene. Germline CDR1 and CDR2: SGHTA and FQGNSA. The CDR3 DNA follows: TGTGCCTCGGGGGGAGCGGCGACTTTACAGGCAGAGCAGTTCTTC. Amino acids: CASGGAATLQAEQFF.

J is TRBJ2-5 and V is TRBV4-1; D not resolved. Germline V gene data show CDR1 as MGHRA and CDR2 as YSYEKL. This CDR3 contains 14 residues. The V end was cut by 1 base, the J end by 2 bases, with 8 bases between. The CDR3 loop is CASSQASVQETQYF. CDR3 nucleotides: TGCGCCAGCAGCCAAGCTTCGGTACAAGAGACCCAGTACTTC.